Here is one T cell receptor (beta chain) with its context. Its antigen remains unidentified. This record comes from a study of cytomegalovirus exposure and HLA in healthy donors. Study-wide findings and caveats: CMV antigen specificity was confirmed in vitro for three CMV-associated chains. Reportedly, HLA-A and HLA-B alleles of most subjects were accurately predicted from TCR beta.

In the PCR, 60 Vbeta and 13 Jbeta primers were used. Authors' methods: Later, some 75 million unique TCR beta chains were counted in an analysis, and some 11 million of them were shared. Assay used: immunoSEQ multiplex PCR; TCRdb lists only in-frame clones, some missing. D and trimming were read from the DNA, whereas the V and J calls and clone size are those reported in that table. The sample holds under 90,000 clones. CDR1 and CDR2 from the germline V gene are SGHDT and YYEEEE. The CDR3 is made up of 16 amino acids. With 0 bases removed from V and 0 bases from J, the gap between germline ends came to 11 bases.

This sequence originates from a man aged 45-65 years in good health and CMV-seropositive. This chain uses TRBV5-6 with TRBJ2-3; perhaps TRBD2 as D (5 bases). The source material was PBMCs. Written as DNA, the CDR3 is TGTGCCAGCAGCTTGGTACAACGGAGGAGCACAGATACGCAGTATTTT. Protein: CASSLVQRRSTDTQYF.